This entry lists 8 T cell receptor beta chains sequenced from one sample in a study of blood T cell repertoires in COVID-19. Sequencing was performed with immunoSEQ multiplex PCR; in TCRdb, only in-frame clones are kept and a portion is missing. Of 150,000 to 200,000 clones in the sample, roughly 80% are singletons; the top ten hold about 3%. Specimen: peripheral blood. Receptor source: a man aged 65 to 79 with acute or convalescent COVID-19.

This clone was seen a single time. The genes are TRBV6-2 or TRBV6-3 and TRBJ1-2; maybe TRBD1 (5 bases). Germline V CDR1 and CDR2: MNHEY, SVGEGT. V lost 6 bases, J lost 8 bases, and 16 bases lay in between. The CDR3 runs 13 residues. The CDR3 is CASSPTAVGGYTF. CDR3 coding DNA: TGTGCCAGCAGCCCGACAGCCGTTGGCGGCTACACCTTC.

This chain links TRBV28 with TRBJ2-7; possible D gene TRBD1, 6 bases. Germline CDR1 is MDHEN and CDR2 is SYDVKM. This CDR3 is built from 15 residues. V was shortened by 2 bases and J by 1 base, with 12 bases between the two germline ends. The CDR3: CASSLRGSESYEQYF. DNA of the CDR3: TGTGCCAGCAGTTTAAGGGGGTCAGAATCCTACGAGCAGTACTTC.

The CDR3 nucleotides read TGTGCCAGCTCACCACCCCCGCAGGGGGCGAACTACGAGCAGTACTTC. Residues: CASSPPPQGANYEQYF. The V call is TRBV18, the J call TRBJ2-7, with 8 bases identical to TRBD1. Germline V gene lookup returns CDR1 KGHSH and CDR2 LQKENI. The CDR3 has 16 amino acids. V trimming: 0 bases; J trimming: 3 bases; junction bases outside the gene matches: 7.

The chain uses TRBV11-3 and TRBJ1-1; maybe TRBD1 (5 bases). V lost 6 bases to trimming and J lost 4 bases, with 12 bases between them. The V gene's germline CDR1 is SGHNT and CDR2 YENEEA. CDR3 length equals 13 residues. The CDR3 DNA is TGTGCCAGCAGTAATTCCGGGGGCACTGAAGCTTTCTTT. The encoded protein is CASSNSGGTEAFF.

J is TRBJ2-1 and V is TRBV2; 9 bases are a match to TRBD1. This CDR3 is 14 amino acids long. Germline loops: CDR1 SNHLY, CDR2 FYNNEI. J lost 8 bases, V lost 3 bases, and 5 bases had no gene match. The CDR3 DNA follows: TGTGCCAGCAGTGAGGGACAGGGAGCCGATGAGCAGTTCTTC. Translating it yields CASSEGQGADEQFF. The complete variable domain, with remaining parts taken from reference TRBV2 and TRBJ2-1, reads EPEVTQTPSHQVTQMGQEVILRCVPISNHLYFYWYRQILGQKVEFLVSFYNNEISEKSEIFDDQFSVERPDGSNFTLKIRSTKLEDSAMYFCASSEGQGADEQFFGPGTRLTVL.

The chain uses TRBV27 and TRBJ2-3, with a tentative D call TRBD2 (5 bases). Looked up from germline, CDR1 is MNHEY and CDR2 is SMNVEV (reference sequence). The CDR3 is made up of 14 amino acids. The V end was cut by 7 bases, the J end by 0 bases, with 11 bases between. CDR3 in amino acids: CASIGLGSTDTQYF. CDR3 coding DNA: TGTGCCAGCATCGGACTGGGAAGCACAGATACGCAGTATTTT.

The V gene is TRBV28, the J gene TRBJ1-5; TRBD1 aligns across 9 bases. The V segment lost 6 bases and the J segment 7 bases; nucleotides outside the gene matches: 4. This CDR3 contains 13 residues. Germline lookup yields CDR1 MDHEN and CDR2 SYDVKM. Written as DNA, the CDR3 is TGTGCCAGCAGGGGGACAGGGCCGCAGCCCCAGCATTTT. This gives the protein CASRGTGPQPQHF.

This rearrangement joins TRBV7-2 to TRBJ2-3, with D perhaps matching TRBD2 (6 bases). The CDR3 has 13 amino acids. The V end lost 8 bases, the J end lost 4 bases, and 13 bases lay between the germline ends. CDR1 SGHTA and CDR2 FQGNSA come from the germline V gene. CDR3 sequence (DNA): TGTGCCAGCGGGACTTCCAGGCCAGATACGCAGTATTTT. It codes for CASGTSRPDTQYF.